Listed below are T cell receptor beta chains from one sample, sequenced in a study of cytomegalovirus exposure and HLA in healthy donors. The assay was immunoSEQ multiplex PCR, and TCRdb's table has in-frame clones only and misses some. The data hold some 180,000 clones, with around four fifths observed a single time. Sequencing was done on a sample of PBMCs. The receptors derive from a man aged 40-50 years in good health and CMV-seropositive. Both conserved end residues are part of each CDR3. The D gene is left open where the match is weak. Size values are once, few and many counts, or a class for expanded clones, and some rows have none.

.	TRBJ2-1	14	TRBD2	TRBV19	TGTGCCAGTAGTAGGGTAGCGGGGTACAATGAGCAGTTCTTC	CASSRVAGYNEQFF
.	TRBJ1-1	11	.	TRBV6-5	TGTGCCAGCAGTTACCCAACTGAAGCTTTCTTT	CASSYPTEAFF
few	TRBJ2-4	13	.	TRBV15	TGTGCCACCAGCTCTGGCGGGATGAACAGTCAGTACTTC	CATSSGGMNSQYF
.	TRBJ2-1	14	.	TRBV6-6	TGTGCCACCCTACCTAGCCTAGCAGTCAATGAGCAGTTCTTC	CATLPSLAVNEQFF
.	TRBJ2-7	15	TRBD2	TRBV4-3	TGCGCCAGCAGCCAAGGCGCGGGAGGGGTATACGAGCAGTACTTC	CASSQGAGGVYEQYF
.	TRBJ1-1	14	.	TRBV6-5	TGTGCCATCAGTTCCTCAGGGGTGGTCACTGAAGCTTTCTTT	CAISSSGVVTEAFF
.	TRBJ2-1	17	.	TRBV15	TGTGCCACCAGCCTCGCGGCCTTCCTAAGCTCCTACAATGAGCAGTTCTTC	CATSLAAFLSSYNEQFF
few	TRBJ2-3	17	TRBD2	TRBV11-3	TGTGCCAGCAGCTTAGGAGGGGCTAGCGGGAGATTAAATACGCAGTATTTT	CASSLGGASGRLNTQYF
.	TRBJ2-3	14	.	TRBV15	TGTGCCACCAGCAGAGTGGGACAACAAGATACGCAGTATTTT	CATSRVGQQDTQYF
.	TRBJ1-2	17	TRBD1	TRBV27	TGTGCCAGCAGTAGCGCGGGGACAGGGGGCGCGATTTATGGCTACACCTTC	CASSSAGTGGAIYGYTF
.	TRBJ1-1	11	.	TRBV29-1	TGCAGCGCGGAAGGTACAGACGAAGCTTTCTTT	CSAEGTDEAFF
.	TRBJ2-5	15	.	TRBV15	TGTGCCACCAGCAGAGTTCGAGGGTCCGCGATGACCCAGTACTTC	CATSRVRGSAMTQYF
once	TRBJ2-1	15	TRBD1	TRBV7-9	TGTGCCAGCAGCTTAGACGGGACAGTCGGCAATGAGCAGTTCTTC	CASSLDGTVGNEQFF
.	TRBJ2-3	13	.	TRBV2	TGTGCCACCTCCCCGCGGGGCACAGATACGCAGTATTTT	CATSPRGTDTQYF
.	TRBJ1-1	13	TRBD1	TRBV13	TGTGCCAGCAGCTCGGGACAGGGCCGTGAAGCTTTCTTT	CASSSGQGREAFF
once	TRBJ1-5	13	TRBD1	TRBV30	TGTGCCTGGAGTCTACAGGGGAATCAGCCCCAGCATTTT	CAWSLQGNQPQHF
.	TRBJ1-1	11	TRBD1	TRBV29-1	TGCAGCGTAGGGACAGGGGCTGAAGCTTTCTTT	CSVGTGAEAFF
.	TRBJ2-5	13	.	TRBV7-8	TGTGCCAGCAGCTTTCCGGCGGGGGAGACCCAGTACTTC	CASSFPAGETQYF
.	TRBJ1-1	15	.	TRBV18	TGTGCCAGCTCACCTACGGCGGGGGGGAACACTGAAGCTTTCTTT	CASSPTAGGNTEAFF
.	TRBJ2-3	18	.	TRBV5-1	TGCGCCAGCAGGTACCTGGGCCGGGGGAAGTCGGGCACAGATACGCAGTATTTT	CASRYLGRGKSGTDTQYF
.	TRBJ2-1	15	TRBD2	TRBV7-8	TGTGCCAGCAGCTTGACTAGCGGGATCTACAATGAGCAGTTCTTC	CASSLTSGIYNEQFF
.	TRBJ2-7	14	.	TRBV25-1	TGTGCCAGCAGTGGCCCTACTCGTGCCTACGAGCAGTACTTC	CASSGPTRAYEQYF
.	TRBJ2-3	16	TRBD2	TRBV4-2	TGTGCCAGCAGCCCGTTAACTAGCGGTAGCACAGATACGCAGTATTTT	CASSPLTSGSTDTQYF
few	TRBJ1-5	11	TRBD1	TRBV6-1	TGTGCCAGCAGTACGACAGGGAGATCTGACTTT	CASSTTGRSDF
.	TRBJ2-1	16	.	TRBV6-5	TGTGCCAGCAGTTACTCTCGGGAGAGGGTTTACAATGAGCAGTTCTTC	CASSYSRERVYNEQFF
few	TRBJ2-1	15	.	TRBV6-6	TGTGCCAGCAGTTACTCGATGATCGGGGGTGGTGAGCAGTTCTTC	CASSYSMIGGGEQFF
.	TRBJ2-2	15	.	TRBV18	TGTGCCAGCTCACCAGCGACAGGAGGCACCGGGGAGCTGTTTTTT	CASSPATGGTGELFF
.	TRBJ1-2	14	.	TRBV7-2	TGTGCCAGCACCGAAGATAAGAGGGCTGGAGGCTACACCTTC	CASTEDKRAGGYTF
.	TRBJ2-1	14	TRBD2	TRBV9	TGTGCCAGCAGCGTATCTAGCGGGCGGAATGAGCAGTTCTTC	CASSVSSGRNEQFF
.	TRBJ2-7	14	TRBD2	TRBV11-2	TGTGCCAGCAGCTTAAGCGGGAGGCCCTACGAGCAGTACTTC	CASSLSGRPYEQYF
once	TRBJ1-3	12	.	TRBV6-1	TGTGCCAGCAGTTCAACTGGAAACACCATATATTTT	CASSSTGNTIYF
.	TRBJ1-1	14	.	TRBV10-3	TGTGCCATCAGTGAGTTTTCCAGGGCGGTTGGAGCTTTCTTT	CAISEFSRAVGAFF
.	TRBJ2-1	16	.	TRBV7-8	TGTGCCAGCAGCTTATGGGGCGGAATCGACTACAATGAGCAGTTCTTC	CASSLWGGIDYNEQFF
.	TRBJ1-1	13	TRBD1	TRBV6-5	TGTGCCAGCAGTTACCAACAGGGGGTTGAAGCTTTCTTT	CASSYQQGVEAFF
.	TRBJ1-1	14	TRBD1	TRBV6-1	TGTGCCAGCAGTTCACAGGGGGACGGCACTGAAGCTTTCTTT	CASSSQGDGTEAFF
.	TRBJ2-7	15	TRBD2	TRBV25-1	TGTGCCAGCAGTGAATGGGGCGGGAGTTCCTTCGAGCAGTACTTC	CASSEWGGSSFEQYF
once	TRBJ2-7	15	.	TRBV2	TGTGCCAGCGGAACCCTCGACAGGTCATTATACGAGCAGTACTTC	CASGTLDRSLYEQYF
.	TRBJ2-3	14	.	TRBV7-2	TGTGCCAGCAGCGGGGACTTCGGTTCAGATACGCAGTATTTT	CASSGDFGSDTQYF
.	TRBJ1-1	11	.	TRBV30	TGTGCCTGGAGCACAGGGAGAGGAGCTTTCTTT	CAWSTGRGAFF
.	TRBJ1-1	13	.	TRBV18	TGTGCCAGCTCACCAGGGCCGAACACTGAAGCTTTCTTT	CASSPGPNTEAFF
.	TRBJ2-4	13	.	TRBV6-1	TGTGCCAGCAGTGAGGGCCCAAAAAACATTCAGTACTTC	CASSEGPKNIQYF
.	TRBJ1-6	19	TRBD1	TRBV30	TGTGCCTGGAGTGATCCGGGGGACAGGAGGAGGGGATATAATTCACCCCTCCACTTT	CAWSDPGDRRRGYNSPLHF
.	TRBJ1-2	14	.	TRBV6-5	TGTGCCAGCAGTTCTCTAGGACAAGGGCGTGGCTACACCTTC	CASSSLGQGRGYTF
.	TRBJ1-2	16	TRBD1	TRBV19	TGTGCCAGTAGTATTGTTCCGACAGGGGGTAACTATGGCTACACCTTC	CASSIVPTGGNYGYTF
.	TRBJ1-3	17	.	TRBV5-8	TGTGCCAGCAGCTTGGAATCTTCCAGGGCGAGTGGAAACACCATATATTTT	CASSLESSRASGNTIYF
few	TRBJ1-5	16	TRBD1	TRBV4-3	TGCGCCAGCAGCTGCGAACAGGGACAGGGGAATCAGCCCCAGCATTTT	CASSCEQGQGNQPQHF
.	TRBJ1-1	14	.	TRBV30	TGTGCCTGGGCCCTTAGTACGGGGTGGGCTGAAGCTTTCTTT	CAWALSTGWAEAFF
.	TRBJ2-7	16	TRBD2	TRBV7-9	TGTGCCAGCAGCGCAGGAGGACTAGCGGGAAGACGCGAGCAGTACTTC	CASSAGGLAGRREQYF
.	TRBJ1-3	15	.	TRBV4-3	TGCGCCAGCAGCCAAGGACGAACCTACGGGGACACCATATATTTT	CASSQGRTYGDTIYF
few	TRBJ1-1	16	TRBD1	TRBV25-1	TGTGCCAGCGGCCGGGGGAGGACAGGGGTGCACACTGAAGCTTTCTTT	CASGRGRTGVHTEAFF
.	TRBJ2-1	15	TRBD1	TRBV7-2	TGTGCCAGCAGGAAAGGGGGACAGGGTTACAATGAGCAGTTCTTC	CASRKGGQGYNEQFF
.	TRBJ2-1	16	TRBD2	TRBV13	TGTGCCAGCAGCTTATCCCTAGCGGGAGGGACAAATGAGCAGTTCTTC	CASSLSLAGGTNEQFF
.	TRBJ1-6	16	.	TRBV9	TGTGCCAGCAGCAAATTGGACAGATCCGATAATTCACCCCTCCACTTT	CASSKLDRSDNSPLHF